Below, 11 T cell receptor beta chains from the same sample are listed, as sequenced in a study of blood T cell repertoires in COVID-19. The assay was immunoSEQ multiplex PCR, and TCRdb's table has in-frame clones only and misses some. The repertoire holds roughly 100,000 clones, with 78% as singletons. The sample taken for sequencing was peripheral blood. The source of these receptors is a man aged 55-75 years with active or convalescent COVID-19.

This clone showed up just once. This chain uses TRBV7-2 with TRBJ2-1, with 9 bases aligning to TRBD2. The germline CDR1 and CDR2 sequences are SGHTA and FQGNSA. The J segment lost 6 bases and the V segment lost 5 bases, leaving 8 bases of the junction unmatched. The CDR3 length is 15 residues. The CDR3: CASSKGTSQGNEQFF. CDR3 DNA: TGTGCCAGCAGCAAAGGGACTAGCCAGGGCAATGAGCAGTTCTTC.

V is TRBV27 and J is TRBJ1-2; 8 nucleotides line up with TRBD1. The trim removed 6 bases at V and 8 bases at J, leaving 14 bases unmatched. The CDR3 has 15 residues. Germline-derived CDR1 and CDR2 are MNHEY and SMNVEV (reference sequence). The CDR3 region has the DNA TGTGCCAGCAGAACAGGGACAGGACCCCTTGGGGGCTACACCTTC. This codes for CASRTGTGPLGGYTF.

The count of this clone is one. The chain joins TRBV5-6 to TRBJ2-7; 8 nucleotides line up with TRBD2. Trimming cost V 0 bases and J 3 bases; bases outside gene matches: 8. CDR3 length: 16 amino acids. CDR1 is SGHDT and CDR2 is YYEEEE in the germline V gene. CDR3 sequence: CASSLAAGGWDYEQYF. The DNA of the CDR3 is TGTGCCAGCAGCTTGGCGGCGGGAGGCTGGGACTACGAGCAGTACTTC.

Written as DNA, the CDR3 is TGTGCCACCAGTGATTCAGTAACAGACCCCACAGATACGCAGTATTTT. Translated, it gives CATSDSVTDPTDTQYF. J is TRBJ2-3 and V is TRBV24-1, with D uncertain. Trimming left V 2 bases short and J 2 bases short, with 13 bases between. This CDR3 spans 16 amino acids. Germline assignment: CDR1 KGHDR and CDR2 SFDVKD.

The rearrangement uses TRBV2 and TRBJ1-5, with 7 bases matching TRBD1. Losses at the gene ends were 2 bases for V and 9 bases for J; bases not matched to a gene: 7. The CDR3 runs to 14 residues. Germline values: CDR1 SNHLY, CDR2 FYNNEI. CDR3 region: CASSERQGIRPQHF. The CDR3 DNA sequence: TGTGCCAGCAGTGAACGACAGGGCATTCGGCCCCAGCATTTT.

The chain joins TRBV2 to TRBJ2-3, with 9 bases identical to TRBD1. Trimming removed 7 bases from V and 5 bases from J; junction bases left unmatched: 1. Germline assignment: CDR1 SNHLY and CDR2 FYNNEI. This CDR3 is 12 amino acids long. For the CDR3, the DNA is TGTGCCAGCAAGGACAGGGGAGATACGCAGTATTTT. This codes for CASKDRGDTQYF.

In its sample, this clone was seen a few times. The V and J genes are TRBV11-2 and TRBJ1-5; D ambiguous. The CDR3 is 13 residues long. Germline V CDR1 and CDR2: SGHAT, FQNNGV. The V and J ends lost 4 bases and 5 bases respectively, with 9 bases between them. CDR3 region: CASSSQQDQPQHF. The CDR3 coding sequence is TGTGCCAGCAGCTCCCAACAAGATCAGCCCCAGCATTTT. The whole variable domain, filled in from reference TRBV11-2 and TRBJ1-5, reads EAGVAQSPRYKIIEKRQSVAFWCNPISGHATLYWYQQILGQGPKLLIQFQNNGVVDDSQLPKDRFSAERLKGVDSTLKIQPAKLEDSAVYLCASSSQQDQPQHFGDGTRLSIL.

The chain uses TRBV5-1 and TRBJ1-6; TRBD1 matches 10 bases. This CDR3 has 17 amino acids. The V segment lost 3 bases and the J segment 0 bases; nucleotides outside the gene matches: 3. Per germline, CDR1 SGHRS and CDR2 YFSETQ. In nucleotides, the CDR3 is TGCGCCAGCAGCTCATGGACAGGGGGCTCCTATAATTCACCCCTCCACTTT. Translated: CASSSWTGGSYNSPLHF.

The chain carries TRBV20-1 and TRBJ2-1, with 7 bases lining up with TRBD2. The CDR3 totals 15 residues. J gave up 0 bases and V 3 bases, and 5 bases lay outside the gene matches. The germline V gene encodes CDR1 DFQATT and CDR2 SNEGSKA (reference sequence). CDR3 in amino acids: CSASRASGSYNEQFF. The CDR3 DNA follows: TGCAGTGCTAGTCGGGCTAGCGGCTCCTACAATGAGCAGTTCTTC.

The V call is TRBV5-1, the J call TRBJ1-1; 8 bases fit TRBD1. Germline assignment: CDR1 SGHRS and CDR2 YFSETQ. This CDR3 region has 15 residues. V lost 1 base and J lost 2; bases outside the gene matches: 4. Here the CDR3 reads CASSLHGTGNTEAFF. The DNA of the CDR3 is TGCGCCAGCAGCTTGCATGGGACAGGTAACACTGAAGCTTTCTTT.

The rearrangement joins TRBV28 to TRBJ1-2, with TRBD1 matching 9 bases. Germline V gene lookup returns CDR1 MDHEN and CDR2 SYDVKM. CDR3 size: 15 residues. V was clipped by 0 bases and J by 6 bases; unmatched bases: 5. CDR3 in amino acids: CASSLWMGQGDGYTF. The CDR3 region has the DNA TGTGCCAGCAGTTTATGGATGGGACAGGGCGATGGCTACACCTTC.